This T cell receptor beta chain is drawn from a study of OX40 agonist ivuxolimab in advanced cancers. Study background: Dose-escalation patients suffered from hepatocellular carcinoma, melanoma, renal cell or head and neck cancer. Treatment received earlier with anti-PD-1, anti-PD-L1 or anti-CTLA-4 agents was allowed, and more than 30% had some.

Germline assignment: CDR1 GTSNPN and CDR2 SVGIG (reference sequence). The CDR3 covers 14 residues. Trimming took off 4 bases at V and 0 bases at J, with 10 bases between the two ends. Clones were read by immunoSEQ multiplex PCR, and TCRdb kept only the in-frame ones, dropping some. There are around 63,000 clones in the sample; approximately 90% occur only once, and roughly 1.2% lies in the top ten. The input for sequencing was CD4+ or CD8+ T cells sorted from blood, taken in a trial of the OX40 agonist ivuxolimab. The sequence came from an adult with an advanced solid tumor such as melanoma, head and neck, liver or kidney cancer. V usage is TRBV30 and J usage is TRBJ2-1; D unresolved. This CDR3 is CAWTPPSSYNEQFF. CDR3 bases: TGTGCCTGGACCCCCCCGAGCTCCTACAATGAGCAGTTCTTC.